This T cell receptor beta chain was profiled in a study of blood T cell repertoires in COVID-19. On the study more broadly: Samples representing acute and convalescent COVID-19 were sourced from the United States, Italy and Spain. Sources were T cells, B-cell-depleted T cells, or PBMCs; the material itself was cDNA or gDNA.

The germline V and J ends were trimmed by 3 bases and 0 bases, with 10 bases remaining between them. Germline V CDR1 and CDR2: KGHSH, LQKENI. The CDR3 has 15 residues. In the study's own analysis: Amplified reference gene primers provided the basis for estimating nucleated cell counts. Assay used: immunoSEQ multiplex PCR; TCRdb lists only in-frame clones, some missing. The DNA gave D and trimming, while V, J and clone size come from that table. This sample has fewer than 300,000 clones, with 81% found just once. The receptor was derived from a woman aged 55-69 years with active or convalescent COVID-19. The J gene is TRBJ2-3, the V gene TRBV18; a weak D match, TRBD2 (5 bases). Source material: peripheral blood. In nucleotides, the CDR3 is TGTGCCAGCTCACCCCGGGGTTCCAGCACAGATACGCAGTATTTT. This gives the protein CASSPRGSSTDTQYF.